Listed below are T cell receptor beta chains from one sample, sequenced in a study of technical replicates of blood from several donors. Data came from immunoSEQ multiplex PCR; TCRdb stores just in-frame clones and leaves some out. The sample includes about 83,000 clones, 92% of them seen just once. Sequenced material: T cells isolated from PBMCs. These receptor sequences come from a human donor in good health. The CDR3 runs from the conserved cysteine through the conserved F or W. The D gene is left open where the match is weak. Clone size is stated in some rows and not others, as once, few, many or a class when expanded.

J	D	size	V	DNA	CDR3
TRBJ1-1	.	.	TRBV7-9	TGTGCCAGCAGCTTTTCTGGTGACGGGGGAACGAACACTGAAGCTTTCTTT	CASSFSGDGGTNTEAFF
TRBJ1-5	.	.	TRBV19	TGTGCCAGTCGAGGAGAGGGGGTTCCTTATCAGCCCCAGCATTTT	CASRGEGVPYQPQHF
TRBJ2-2	.	.	TRBV15	TGTGCCACCAGCAGAGAGGAGGGCACCGGGGAGCTGTTTTTT	CATSREEGTGELFF
TRBJ2-1	TRBD2	.	TRBV6-5	TGTGCCAGCAGGCTACTAGCGGGATCCTACAATGAGCAGTTCTTC	CASRLLAGSYNEQFF
TRBJ1-2	.	.	TRBV7-9	TGTGCCAGCAGCTTCGCAGATCTCTATGGCTACACCTTC	CASSFADLYGYTF
TRBJ2-2	.	.	TRBV11-3	TGTGCCAGCAGCTTAGATCTCACCGGGGAGCTGTTTTTT	CASSLDLTGELFF
TRBJ1-6	.	.	TRBV18	TGTGCCAGCTCAGAGAGAAATTCACCCCTCCACTTT	CASSERNSPLHF
TRBJ2-7	.	.	TRBV4-2	TGTGCCAGCAGCCAGGAGGAGCGTGCCTACGAGCAGTACTTC	CASSQEERAYEQYF
TRBJ1-3	.	.	TRBV2	TGTGCCAGCAGTGTCCCCTCTTCTGGAAACACCATATATTTT	CASSVPSSGNTIYF
TRBJ1-5	TRBD1	.	TRBV27	TGTGCCAGCAGTGCAAACAGGGGAGAGGAGCAGCCCCAGCATTTT	CASSANRGEEQPQHF
TRBJ2-7	TRBD2	.	TRBV2	TGTGCCACCAATCCGGGACTAGCGTCCGGCGAGCAGTACTTC	CATNPGLASGEQYF
TRBJ1-2	.	.	TRBV6-1	TGTGCCAGCAGTGATTTAAAGTACAATAACTATGGCTACACCTTC	CASSDLKYNNYGYTF
TRBJ1-5	TRBD1	.	TRBV18	TGTGCCACCTCAGGGACAGGCTATAGCAATCAGCCCCAGCATTTT	CATSGTGYSNQPQHF
TRBJ1-4	.	once	TRBV10-3	TGTGCCATCAGTGAGTCGGGTGGAGGAGAAAAACTGTTTTTT	CAISESGGGEKLFF
TRBJ1-1	TRBD1	.	TRBV5-4	TGTGCCAGCAGCTTGGGTAGGGGACAGGGGACTGAAGCTTTCTTT	CASSLGRGQGTEAFF
TRBJ1-2	.	.	TRBV2	TGTGCCAGCCCCTTTTCTTCACACACGGGGGTCTATGGCTACACCTTC	CASPFSSHTGVYGYTF
TRBJ2-3	.	.	TRBV21-1	TGTGCCAGCAGCATTAGCGGCTCCAGCACAGATACGCAGTATTTT	CASSISGSSTDTQYF
TRBJ2-2	TRBD2	few	TRBV5-1	TGCGCCAGCAGCTACACTAGCGGGAGCCGGGAGCTGTTTTTT	CASSYTSGSRELFF
TRBJ1-6	TRBD1	.	TRBV27	TGTGCCAGCAGATCCCTCCGTACAGGGGTTTTACCCAACCAAGTTAATTCACCCCTCCACTTT	CASRSLRTGVLPNQVNSPLHF
TRBJ2-7	.	.	TRBV15	TGTGCCACCAGCAGAGATCTTTTTAGCCACGAGCAGTACTTC	CATSRDLFSHEQYF
TRBJ1-1	TRBD1	.	TRBV5-6	TGTGCCAGCAGCTGGGGGACAGAGAACACTGAAGCTTTCTTT	CASSWGTENTEAFF
TRBJ1-5	TRBD1	.	TRBV10-1	TGCGCCAGCAGGAGTGACAGGGGATGGGGTCAGCCCCAGCATTTT	CASRSDRGWGQPQHF
TRBJ2-1	TRBD2	.	TRBV28	TGTGCCAGCAGTTTAGCGGGACTAGCGTTGAAGGGTGAGCAGTTCTTC	CASSLAGLALKGEQFF
TRBJ1-1	.	.	TRBV10-1	TGCGCCAGCAGTGGTCAGGGCACTGAAGCTTTCTTT	CASSGQGTEAFF
TRBJ2-2	.	few	TRBV18	TGTGCCAGCTCACCTCCTAGACAGCCTAGGGAGCTGTTTTTT	CASSPPRQPRELFF
TRBJ2-7	.	once	TRBV5-1	TGCGCCAGCAGCCCTGACATGATCCCCTACGAGCAGTACTTC	CASSPDMIPYEQYF
TRBJ1-5	TRBD1	.	TRBV6-1	TGTGCCAGCAGTGAGGTCAAGGGGGCTGGTCAGCCCCAGCATTTT	CASSEVKGAGQPQHF
TRBJ2-1	TRBD2	.	TRBV7-2	TGTGCCAGTAGCGGGAGGGCCGGTGAGCAGTTCTTC	CASSGRAGEQFF